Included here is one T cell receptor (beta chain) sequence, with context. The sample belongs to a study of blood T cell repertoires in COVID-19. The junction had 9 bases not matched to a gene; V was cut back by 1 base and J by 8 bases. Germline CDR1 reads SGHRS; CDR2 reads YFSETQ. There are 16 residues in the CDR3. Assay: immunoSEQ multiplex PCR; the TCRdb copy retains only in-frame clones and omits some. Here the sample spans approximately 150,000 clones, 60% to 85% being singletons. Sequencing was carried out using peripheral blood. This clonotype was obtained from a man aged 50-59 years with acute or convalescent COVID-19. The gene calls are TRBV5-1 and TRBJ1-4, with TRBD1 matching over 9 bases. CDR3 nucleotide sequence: TGCGCCAGCAGCTTGTCGACAGGGGGAAGAGAGGAAAAACTGTTTTTT. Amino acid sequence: CASSLSTGGREEKLFF.